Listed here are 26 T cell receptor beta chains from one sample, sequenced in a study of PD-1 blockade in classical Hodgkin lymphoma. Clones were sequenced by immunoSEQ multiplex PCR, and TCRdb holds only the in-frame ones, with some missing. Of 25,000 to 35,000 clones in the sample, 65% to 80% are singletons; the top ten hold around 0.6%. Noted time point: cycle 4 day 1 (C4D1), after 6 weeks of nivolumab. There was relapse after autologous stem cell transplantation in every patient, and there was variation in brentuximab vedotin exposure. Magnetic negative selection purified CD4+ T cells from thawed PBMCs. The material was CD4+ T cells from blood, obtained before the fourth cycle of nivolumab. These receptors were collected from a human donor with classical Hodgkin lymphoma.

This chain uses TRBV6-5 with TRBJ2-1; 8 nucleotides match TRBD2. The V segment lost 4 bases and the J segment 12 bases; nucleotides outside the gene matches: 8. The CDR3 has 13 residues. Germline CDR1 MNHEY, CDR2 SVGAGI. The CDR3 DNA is TGTGCCAGCAGTTCCCAGACTAGCGCGGGGCAGTTCTTC. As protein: CASSSQTSAGQFF.

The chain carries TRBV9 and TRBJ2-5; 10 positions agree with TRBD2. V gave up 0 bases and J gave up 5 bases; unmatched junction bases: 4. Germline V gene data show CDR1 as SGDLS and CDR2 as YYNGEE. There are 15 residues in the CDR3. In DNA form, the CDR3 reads TGTGCCAGCAGCGTAGGTCTAGCGGGAGCCGAGACCCAGTACTTC. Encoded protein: CASSVGLAGAETQYF.

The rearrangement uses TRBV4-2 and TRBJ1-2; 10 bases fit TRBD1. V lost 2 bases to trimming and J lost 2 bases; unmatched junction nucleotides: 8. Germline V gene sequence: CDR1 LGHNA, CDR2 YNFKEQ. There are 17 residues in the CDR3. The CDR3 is CASSQRGLDRGNYGYTF. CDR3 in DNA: TGTGCCAGCAGCCAAAGGGGTCTGGACAGGGGGAACTATGGCTACACCTTC.

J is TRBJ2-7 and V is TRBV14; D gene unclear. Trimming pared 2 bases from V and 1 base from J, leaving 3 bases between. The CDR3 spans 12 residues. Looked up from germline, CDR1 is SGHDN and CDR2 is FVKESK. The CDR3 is CASSQRSYEQYF. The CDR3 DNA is TGTGCCAGCAGCCAAAGGTCCTACGAGCAGTACTTC.

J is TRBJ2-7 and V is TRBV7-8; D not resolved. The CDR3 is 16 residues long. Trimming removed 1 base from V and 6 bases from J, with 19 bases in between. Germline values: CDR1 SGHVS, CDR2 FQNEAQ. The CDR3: CASSLVGSADFFEQYF. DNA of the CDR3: TGTGCCAGCAGCTTAGTTGGCTCAGCCGACTTCTTCGAGCAGTACTTC.

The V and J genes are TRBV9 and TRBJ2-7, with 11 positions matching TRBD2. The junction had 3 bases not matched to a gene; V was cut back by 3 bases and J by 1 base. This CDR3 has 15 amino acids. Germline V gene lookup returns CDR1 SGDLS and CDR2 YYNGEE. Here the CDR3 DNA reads TGTGCCAGCAGCGCAGGACTAGCGGGTTCCTACGAGCAGTACTTC. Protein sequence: CASSAGLAGSYEQYF.

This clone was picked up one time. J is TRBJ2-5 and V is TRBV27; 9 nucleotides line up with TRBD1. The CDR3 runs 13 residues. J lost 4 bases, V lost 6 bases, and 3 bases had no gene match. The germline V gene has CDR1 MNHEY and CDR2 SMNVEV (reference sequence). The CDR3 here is CASSRDRVETQYF. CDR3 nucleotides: TGTGCCAGCAGCCGGGACAGGGTAGAGACCCAGTACTTC.

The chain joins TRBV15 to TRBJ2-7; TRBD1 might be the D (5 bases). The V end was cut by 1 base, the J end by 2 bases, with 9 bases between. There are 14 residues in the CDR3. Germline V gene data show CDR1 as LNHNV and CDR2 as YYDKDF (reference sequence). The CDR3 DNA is TGTGCCACCAGCAGAGGTGGGGCAGCCTACGAGCAGTACTTC. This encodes CATSRGGAAYEQYF.

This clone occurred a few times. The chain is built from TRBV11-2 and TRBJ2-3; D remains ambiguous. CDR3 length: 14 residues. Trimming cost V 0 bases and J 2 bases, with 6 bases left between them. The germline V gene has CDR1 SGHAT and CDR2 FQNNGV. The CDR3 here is CASSLDRITDTQYF. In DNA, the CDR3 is TGTGCCAGCAGCTTAGACAGGATCACAGATACGCAGTATTTT. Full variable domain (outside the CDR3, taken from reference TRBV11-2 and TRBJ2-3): EAGVAQSPRYKIIEKRQSVAFWCNPISGHATLYWYQQILGQGPKLLIQFQNNGVVDDSQLPKDRFSAERLKGVDSTLKIQPAKLEDSAVYLCASSLDRITDTQYFGPGTRLTVL.

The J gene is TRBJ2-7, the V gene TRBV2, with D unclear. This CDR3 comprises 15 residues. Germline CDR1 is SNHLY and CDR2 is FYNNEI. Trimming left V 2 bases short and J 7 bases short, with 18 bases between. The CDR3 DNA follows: TGTGCCAGCAGTGAAAGTGGGCCCCTAATAGGGGAGCAGTACTTC. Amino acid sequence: CASSESGPLIGEQYF.

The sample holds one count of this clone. The CDR3: CASSLNSGQAVVLFF. The CDR3 coding sequence is TGTGCCAGCAGCTTAAACTCGGGACAGGCAGTTGTACTGTTTTTT. The rearrangement joins TRBV7-8 to TRBJ1-4; 8 bases are shared with TRBD1. Germline V gene sequence: CDR1 SGHVS, CDR2 FQNEAQ. The CDR3 contains 15 residues. V gave up 2 bases and J gave up 13 bases; unmatched junction bases: 12.

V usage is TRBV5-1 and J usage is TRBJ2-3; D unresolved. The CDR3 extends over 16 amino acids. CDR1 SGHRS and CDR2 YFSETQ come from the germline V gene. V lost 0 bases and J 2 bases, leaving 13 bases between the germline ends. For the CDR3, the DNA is TGCGCCAGCAGCTTGGAAGGCGACTGGCCCACAGATACGCAGTATTTT. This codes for CASSLEGDWPTDTQYF.

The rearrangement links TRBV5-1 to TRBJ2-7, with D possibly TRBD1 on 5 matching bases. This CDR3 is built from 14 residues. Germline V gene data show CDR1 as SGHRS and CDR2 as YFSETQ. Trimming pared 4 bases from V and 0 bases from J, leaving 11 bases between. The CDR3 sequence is CASSKTVTSYEQYF. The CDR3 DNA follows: TGCGCCAGCAGCAAGACAGTCACCTCCTACGAGCAGTACTTC.

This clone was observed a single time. CDR3 sequence (DNA): TGTGCCAGTAGTCCGAGGGGTCCTGAAGCTTTCTTT. It is translated as CASSPRGPEAFF. The V gene is TRBV19, the J gene TRBJ1-1; a possible D gene is TRBD1 (5 bases). Germline V gives CDR1 LNHDA, CDR2 SQIVND (reference sequence). The CDR3 covers 12 residues. Trimming removed 5 bases at V and 6 bases at J, with 10 bases between.

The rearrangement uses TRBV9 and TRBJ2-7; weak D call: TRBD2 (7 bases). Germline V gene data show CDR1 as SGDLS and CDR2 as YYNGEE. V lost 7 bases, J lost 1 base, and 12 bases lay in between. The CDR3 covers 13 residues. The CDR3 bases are TGTGCCAGCTCCCGGGGGGCGTCCTACGAGCAGTACTTC. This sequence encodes CASSRGASYEQYF.

The CDR3 nucleotides read TGTGCCAGCAGCCCCCGAGGGGTGAGCGAGCAGTACTTC. Residues: CASSPRGVSEQYF. The chain joins TRBV7-3 to TRBJ2-7; D is perhaps TRBD1 or TRBD2 (5 bases each). The CDR3 runs to 13 residues. Per the germline V gene, CDR1 is SGHTA and CDR2 is FQGTGA. V lost 5 bases, J lost 6 bases, and 14 bases lay in between.

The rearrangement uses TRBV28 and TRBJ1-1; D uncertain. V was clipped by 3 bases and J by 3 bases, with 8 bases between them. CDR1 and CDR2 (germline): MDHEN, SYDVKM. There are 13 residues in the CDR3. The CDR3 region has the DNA TGTGCCAGCAGTTTCGGCAGCTACACTGAAGCTTTCTTT. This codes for CASSFGSYTEAFF.

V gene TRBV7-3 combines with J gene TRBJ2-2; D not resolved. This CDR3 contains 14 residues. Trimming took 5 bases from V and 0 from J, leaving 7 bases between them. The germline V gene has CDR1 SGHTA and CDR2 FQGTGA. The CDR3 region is CASSPISNTGELFF. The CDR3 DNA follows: TGTGCCAGCAGCCCTATATCGAACACCGGGGAGCTGTTTTTT.

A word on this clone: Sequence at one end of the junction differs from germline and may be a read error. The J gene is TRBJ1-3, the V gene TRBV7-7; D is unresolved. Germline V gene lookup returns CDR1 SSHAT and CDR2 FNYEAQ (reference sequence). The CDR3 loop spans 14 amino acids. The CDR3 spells CASSDLGLGNTIYF. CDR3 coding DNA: TGTGCTAGCAGCGATTTGGGCCTCGGAAACACCATATATTTT.

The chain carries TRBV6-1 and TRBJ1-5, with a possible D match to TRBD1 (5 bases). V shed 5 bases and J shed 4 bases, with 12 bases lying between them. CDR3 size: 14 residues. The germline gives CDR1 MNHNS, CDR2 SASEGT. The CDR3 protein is CASSSFGGNQPQHF. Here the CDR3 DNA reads TGTGCCAGCAGTTCGTTTGGGGGTAATCAGCCCCAGCATTTT.

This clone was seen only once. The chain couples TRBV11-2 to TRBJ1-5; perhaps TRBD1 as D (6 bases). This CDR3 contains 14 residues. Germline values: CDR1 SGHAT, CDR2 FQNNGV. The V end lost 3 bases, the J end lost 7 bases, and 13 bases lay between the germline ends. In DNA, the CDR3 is TGTGCCAGCAGCTTGGGGCAGGGGAGGCAGCCCCAGCATTTT. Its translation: CASSLGQGRQPQHF.

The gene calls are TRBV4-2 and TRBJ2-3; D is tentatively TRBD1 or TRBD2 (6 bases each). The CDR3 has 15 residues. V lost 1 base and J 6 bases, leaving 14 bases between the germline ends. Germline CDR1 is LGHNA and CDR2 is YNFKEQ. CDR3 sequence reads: CASSQGGAEADTQYF. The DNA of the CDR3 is TGTGCCAGCAGCCAAGGGGGGGCGGAGGCGGATACGCAGTATTTT.

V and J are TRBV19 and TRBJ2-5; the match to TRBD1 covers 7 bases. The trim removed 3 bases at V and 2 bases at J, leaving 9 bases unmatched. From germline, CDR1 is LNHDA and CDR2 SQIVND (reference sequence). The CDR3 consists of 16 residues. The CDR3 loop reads CASSIVLGTDQETQYF. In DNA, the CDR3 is TGTGCCAGTAGTATTGTACTCGGGACAGATCAAGAGACCCAGTACTTC.

The CDR3 protein is CASSELGSGKPTTQYF. The CDR3 DNA reads TGTGCCAGCAGTGAATTGGGGTCGGGGAAACCGACTACGCAGTATTTT. The chain couples TRBV25-1 to TRBJ2-3; the D gene is possibly TRBD2 (5 bases). This CDR3 comprises 16 residues. V was pared by 1 base and J by 8 bases, with 19 bases between. Looked up from germline, CDR1 is MGHDK and CDR2 is SYGVNS.

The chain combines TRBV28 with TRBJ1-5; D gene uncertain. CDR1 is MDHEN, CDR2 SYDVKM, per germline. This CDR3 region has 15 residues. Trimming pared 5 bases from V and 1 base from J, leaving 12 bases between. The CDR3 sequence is CASSPVARSNQPQHF. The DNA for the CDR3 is TGTGCCAGCAGTCCAGTAGCTAGGAGCAATCAGCCCCAGCATTTT. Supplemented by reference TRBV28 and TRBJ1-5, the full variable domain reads DVKVTQSSRYLVKRTGEKVFLECVQDMDHENMFWYRQDPGLGLRLIYFSYDVKMKEKGDIPEGYSVSREKKERFSLILESASTNQTSMYLCASSPVARSNQPQHFGDGTRLSIL.

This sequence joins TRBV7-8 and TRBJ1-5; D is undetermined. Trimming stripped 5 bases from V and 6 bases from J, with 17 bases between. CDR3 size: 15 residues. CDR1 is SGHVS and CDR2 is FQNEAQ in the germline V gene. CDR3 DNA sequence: TGTGCCAGCAGCACGCGGACGGGGTCAGGTCAGCCCCAGCATTTT. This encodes CASSTRTGSGQPQHF.